The 23 T cell receptor beta chains in this list originate from one sample, sequenced in a study of Graves' ophthalmopathy and Graves' hyperthyroidism. The sequenced template was RNA, covering the TCR beta CDR3 region. HTBI primers were used in a first-round RT-PCR, which preceded a second-round multiplex PCR. A single record per CDR3 protein comes from TCRdb applying MiXCR to the multiplex PCR reads. The sample lists some 1.1 million distinct CDR3 sequences; less than 45% were seen once. The sequenced sample consisted of peripheral blood or thyroid tissue (not recorded which). The receptors originated from an adult man with Graves' hyperthyroidism.

CDR3 protein: CASSFTGAKNTGELFF. The CDR3 DNA follows: TGTGCCAGCAGCTTCACAGGGGCAAAAAACACCGGGGAGCTGTTTTTT. The rearrangement uses TRBV5-6 and TRBJ2-2, with 7 nucleotides matching TRBD1. The V gene end was trimmed by 2 bases and the J gene end by 2 bases; junction bases not matched to a gene: 6. The germline V gene has CDR1 SGHDT and CDR2 YYEEEE. This CDR3 spans 16 amino acids.

This clonotype was detected many times. CDR3 DNA: TGTGCCAGCAGTAAACAGGGGGGTAATGAAAAACTGTTTTTT. It translates to CASSKQGGNEKLFF. The chain employs TRBV25-1 and TRBJ1-4; 8 positions agree with TRBD1. V lost 5 bases, J lost 4 bases, and 3 bases stayed unmatched. Germline lookup yields CDR1 MGHDK and CDR2 SYGVNS. The CDR3 runs 14 residues.

The genes are TRBV7-2 and TRBJ1-6, with 10 bases lining up with TRBD1. The germline gives CDR1 SGHTA, CDR2 FQGNSA. With 3 bases clipped from V and 8 bases from J, the junction kept 7 bases outside the gene matches. This CDR3 has 16 residues. CDR3 amino acids: CASSFRAGTGDSPLHF. CDR3 in DNA: TGTGCCAGCAGCTTCCGAGCCGGGACAGGGGATTCACCCCTCCACTTT.

This clonotype was detected only a few times. This chain uses TRBV15 with TRBJ1-1; D gene uncertain. CDR1 and CDR2 from the germline V gene are LNHNV and YYDKDF (reference sequence). Trimming cost V 2 bases and J 11 bases, with 12 bases left between them. The CDR3 length is 12 residues. DNA for the CDR3: TGTGCCACCAGCAGACCCTCTGGGAGTGCTTTCTTT. Residues: CATSRPSGSAFF.

V and J are TRBV5-1 and TRBJ2-5; perhaps TRBD1 as D (6 bases). V shed 5 bases and J shed 7 bases, with 12 bases lying between them. Germline V gives CDR1 SGHRS, CDR2 YFSETQ. This CDR3 is built from 12 residues. CDR3 loop: CASSSSGVTQYF. As DNA, the CDR3 is TGCGCCAGCAGTTCCTCAGGGGTGACCCAGTACTTC.

V usage is TRBV4-3 and J usage is TRBJ2-2; no firm D call. CDR1 and CDR2 (germline): LGHNA, YSLEER. The CDR3 runs to 17 residues. Trimming stripped 0 bases from V and 0 bases from J, with 11 bases between. The CDR3 sequence is CASSQEDFGANTGELFF. The CDR3 region has the DNA TGCGCCAGCAGCCAAGAGGATTTCGGCGCGAACACCGGGGAGCTGTTTTTT.

This clonotype was found many times. The rearrangement uses TRBV29-1 and TRBJ2-2; D possibly uses TRBD1 or TRBD2 (5 bases each). The germline V and J ends were trimmed by 5 bases and 1 base, with 17 bases remaining between them. The CDR3 runs to 16 residues. CDR1 SQVTM and CDR2 ANQGSEA come from the germline V gene. The CDR3 sequence is CSVQGDFDRNTGELFF. The CDR3 nucleotides are TGCAGCGTTCAGGGAGACTTTGACAGGAACACCGGGGAGCTGTTTTTT.

This clonotype was seen ten or more times. The V and J genes are TRBV6-6 and TRBJ1-4; D is ambiguous. The V end lost 2 bases, the J end lost 8 bases, and 12 bases lay between the germline ends. Germline CDR1 MNHNY, CDR2 SVGAGI (reference sequence). The CDR3 sequence is 14 residues long. The CDR3 DNA reads TGTGCCAGCAGTTACCCTCTGGAACGGGAAAAACTGTTTTTT. Residues: CASSYPLEREKLFF.

This clonotype showed up just a few times. V gene TRBV15 combines with J gene TRBJ1-1, with 7 nucleotides matching TRBD1. This CDR3 has 15 residues. The germline V gene encodes CDR1 LNHNV and CDR2 YYDKDF (reference sequence). Losses at the gene ends were 2 bases for V and 1 base for J; bases not matched to a gene: 4. The CDR3 bases are TGTGCCACCAGCAGAACCGGGACAGCGAACACTGAAGCTTTCTTT. It codes for CATSRTGTANTEAFF.

Ten or more counts support this clonotype. The chain uses TRBV24-1 and TRBJ1-1; D remains unclear. Germline V CDR1 and CDR2: KGHDR, SFDVKD. This CDR3 spans 15 amino acids. V gave up 4 bases and J gave up 2 bases, with 13 bases separating them. The CDR3 loop is CATSEQYTLNTEAFF. CDR3 nucleotide sequence: TGTGCCACCAGTGAACAGTACACGTTAAACACTGAAGCTTTCTTT.

The chain joins TRBV10-3 to TRBJ2-7; 12 nucleotides agree with TRBD2. Germline V gives CDR1 ENHRY, CDR2 SYGVKD. V lost 6 bases and J lost 4; bases outside the gene matches: 4. The CDR3 runs 14 residues. This chain's CDR3 is CAISPTSGRYEQYF. Written as DNA, the CDR3 is TGTGCCATCAGCCCGACTAGCGGGAGATACGAGCAGTACTTC.

The chain uses TRBV29-1 and TRBJ1-2, with TRBD1 identical over 10 bases. V lost 6 bases and J lost 7; bases outside the gene matches: 8. Germline values: CDR1 SQVTM, CDR2 ANQGSEA. The CDR3 runs to 13 residues. CDR3 protein: CSVDPGQGPGYTF. For the CDR3, the DNA is TGCAGCGTCGACCCGGGACAGGGGCCTGGCTACACCTTC.

This clonotype has at least ten counts. The V call is TRBV6-6, the J call TRBJ1-6, with D perhaps TRBD1 (5 bases). Germline V CDR1 and CDR2: MNHNY, SVGAGI (reference sequence). The CDR3 has 15 amino acids. The V gene lost 4 bases and the J gene lost 17 bases, with 24 bases spanning the gap. This chain's CDR3 is CASSSGGTDPLGIHF. CDR3 in DNA: TGTGCCAGCAGTTCCGGAGGGACGGATCCCCTGGGGATCCACTTT.

This clonotype was counted at least ten times. The chain couples TRBV20-1 to TRBJ2-5; D gene uncertain. The CDR3 contains 12 residues. The germline CDR1 and CDR2 sequences are DFQATT and SNEGSKA (reference sequence). V lost 2 bases, J lost 5 bases, and 9 bases lay in between. The CDR3 bases are TGCAGTGCTAGACAGATTGAGGAGACCCAGTACTTC. Translating it yields CSARQIEETQYF.

This clonotype appeared many times. The genes are TRBV7-8 and TRBJ2-2, with D perhaps TRBD1 (6 bases). V was clipped by 7 bases and J by 4 bases, with 16 bases between them. Germline V lookup: CDR1 SGHVS, CDR2 FQNEAQ. The CDR3 runs to 15 residues. CDR3 sequence: CASNAQRTVTGELFF. CDR3 DNA sequence: TGTGCCAGCAACGCCCAAAGGACAGTCACCGGGGAGCTGTTTTTT.

This clonotype showed up many times. This chain links TRBV6-5 with TRBJ1-2; D is undetermined. Deletions cut 5 bases from V and 11 bases from J, with 21 bases between. This CDR3 is built from 14 residues. The V gene's germline CDR1 is MNHEY and CDR2 SVGAGI. The CDR3 spells CASSPLADLLGYTF. The CDR3 DNA is TGTGCCAGCAGTCCCCTGGCGGACCTACTTGGGTACACCTTC.

The chain links TRBV20-1 to TRBJ2-2; 7 nucleotides match TRBD1. The germline V gene has CDR1 DFQATT and CDR2 SNEGSKA (reference sequence). The junction had 12 bases not matched to a gene; V was cut back by 6 bases and J by 5 bases. The CDR3 covers 15 residues. The CDR3 DNA sequence: TGCAGTGCATCCGACAGGGCCATTCTAACCGGGGAGCTGTTTTTT. Protein sequence: CSASDRAILTGELFF.

This clonotype was picked up many times. The chain uses TRBV20-1 and TRBJ1-4; no firm D call. Germline values: CDR1 DFQATT, CDR2 SNEGSKA (reference sequence). CDR3 length: 14 residues. V was cut by 2 bases and J by 6 bases, with 13 bases left in between. The CDR3: CSARPAAGDEKLFF. CDR3 nucleotide sequence: TGCAGTGCTAGACCAGCAGCGGGTGATGAAAAACTGTTTTTT.

The rearrangement links TRBV7-2 to TRBJ1-1; D ambiguous. CDR1 is SGHTA, CDR2 FQGNSA, per germline. V gave up 7 bases and J gave up 10 bases, with 19 bases separating them. CDR3 length: 13 residues. In DNA form, the CDR3 reads TGTGCCAGCACCAGGACCCGGGAAAACGGAGCTTTCTTT. Translating gives CASTRTRENGAFF.

V gene TRBV27 combines with J gene TRBJ1-1; D may be TRBD1 (5 bases). The CDR3 contains 14 residues. CDR1 MNHEY and CDR2 SMNVEV come from the germline V gene (reference sequence). The V end lost 4 bases, the J end lost 6 bases, and 15 bases lay between the germline ends. CDR3 sequence: CASSYVSGGAEAFF. The CDR3 DNA reads as TGTGCCAGCAGTTACGTGTCCGGAGGGGCTGAAGCTTTCTTT.

This clonotype showed up just a few times. The chain links TRBV2 to TRBJ2-5; a weak D match, TRBD2 (6 bases). V dropped 1 base and J dropped 1 base, with 10 bases sitting between them. The germline gives CDR1 SNHLY, CDR2 FYNNEI. This CDR3 has 15 residues. The CDR3 bases are TGTGCCAGCAGTGAAGTGGGACTGGCCCAAGAGACCCAGTACTTC. This translates into CASSEVGLAQETQYF.

On this clonotype: In this CDR3 the conserved last residue, phenylalanine or tryptophan, is missing, so a read error is likely. Because the CDR3's place on the DNA is in doubt, the DNA is left out and the CDR3 is given as listed by TCRdb. The chain employs TRBV10-3 and TRBJ2-5; TRBD2 is taken as the D call from the table, unchecked against the DNA. From germline, CDR1 is ENHRY and CDR2 SYGVKD. 13 amino acids form the CDR3, both terminal residues included. The CDR3 protein is CAISESPAGEPST.

The table lists this clonotype with many counts. The chain employs TRBV25-1 and TRBJ1-1; no firm D call. Deletions cut 4 bases from V and 1 base from J, with 10 bases between. The CDR3 totals 14 residues. The germline gives CDR1 MGHDK, CDR2 SYGVNS. The chain's CDR3 is CASSGVGPNTEAFF. As DNA, the CDR3 is TGTGCCAGCAGTGGAGTAGGTCCGAACACTGAAGCTTTCTTT.